This T cell receptor beta chain was sequenced in a study of blood T cell repertoires in COVID-19 (dated by TCRdb to 2018 to 2020). Looking at the study overall: The collaborator samples originated in the United States, Italy and Spain and spanned the acute and convalescent phases of COVID-19. The prospective study material was composed of cDNA or gDNA derived from T cells, B-cell-depleted T cells, or PBMCs. Subjects who had been exposed to COVID-19, were actively infected with it, or had recovered from it provided the deeply sampled blood TCRbeta repertoires that made up the dataset. The repertoires were released in a freely available public database intended as a resource for research on the immune response to SARS-CoV-2. The samples were drawn from the first 160 participants of the ongoing ImmuneRACE study and from 950 to 1,500 subjects provided by 6 global collaborators. Sample metadata almost always included a de-identified subject ID, COVID-19 status, age in years and sex. Where available, HLA class I and class II types were taken from metadata supplied by the sample provider and were not determined by assay-based typing. Summary of the overall study and its limitations: The quantity of clinical and demographic metadata differed by source and by participant and was supplied without curation.

The CDR1 and CDR2 encoded by the germline V gene are SGHRS and YFSETQ. The CDR3 contains 14 residues, cysteine and phenylalanine counted. The kept DNA is CDR3 alone, 42 bases in frame from the first base. V lost 0 bases and J lost 6 bases; the stretch between them is 10 bases long. The collaborating institutions used their own protocols to collect whole blood in K2EDTA tubes. For TCRbeta analysis, collaborators shipped samples in one of three forms: frozen whole blood, isolated PBMCs, or DNA extracted from either of those sample types. TCRbeta CDR3 regions were amplified from genomic DNA using the immunoSEQ Assay, a bias-controlled multiplex PCR. From the authors' description of their analysis: Within the assay, amplification of reference gene primers was used to estimate how many nucleated cells each sample contained. Sequence reads were collapsed and filtered to measure the absolute abundance of every unique TCRbeta CDR3 rearrangement. Productive Simpson clonality was computed per sample as the square root of Simpson's diversity index over productive rearrangements. The table was pulled from immuneACCESS by TCRdb, which kept in-frame rearrangements only. Such tables lose some clones; where checked, under half of the loss comes from unresolved V genes, and the rest has no known cause. The DNA gave D and trimming, while V, J and clone size come from that table. The sample table holds roughly 80,000 clones, of which 65% to 85% were seen once. About 5% of the sample lies in the top ten.

Regarding this clone: Its antigen is unknown. No qualities accompany the bases; no much larger clone lies one base away.

The chain is assembled from TRBV5-1 and TRBJ1-5, with the D gene not clear enough to name. This TCR was sampled from a man in his sixties with active or convalescent COVID-19. Specimen: peripheral blood. For the CDR3, the sequence is CASSLGEKSQPQHF. The DNA sequence is given as TGCGCCAGCAGCTTGGGAGAAAAAAGTCAGCCCCAGCATTTT. The full variable domain, with segments outside the CDR3 supplied by the reference TRBV5-1 and TRBJ1-5 proteins, appears as KAGVTQTPRYLIKTRGQQVTLSCSPISGHRSVSWYQQTPGQGLQFLFEYFSETQRNKGNFPGRFSGRQFSNSRSEMNVSTLELGDSALYLCASSLGEKSQPQHFGDGTRLSIL.